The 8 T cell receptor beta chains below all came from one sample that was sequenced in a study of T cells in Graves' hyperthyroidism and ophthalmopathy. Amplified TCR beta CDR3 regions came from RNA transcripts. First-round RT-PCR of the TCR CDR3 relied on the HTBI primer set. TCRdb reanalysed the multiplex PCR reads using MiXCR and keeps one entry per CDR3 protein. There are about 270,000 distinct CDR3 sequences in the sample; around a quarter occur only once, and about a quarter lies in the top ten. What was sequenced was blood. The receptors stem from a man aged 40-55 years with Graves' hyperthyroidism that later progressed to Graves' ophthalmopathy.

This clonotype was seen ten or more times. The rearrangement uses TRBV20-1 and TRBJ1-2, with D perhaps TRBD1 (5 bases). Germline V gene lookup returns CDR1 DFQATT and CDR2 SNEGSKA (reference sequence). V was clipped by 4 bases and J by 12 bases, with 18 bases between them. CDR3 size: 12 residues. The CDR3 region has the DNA TGCAGTGCTATTGGCAGGGCTAATTTAGACACCTTC. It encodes CSAIGRANLDTF.

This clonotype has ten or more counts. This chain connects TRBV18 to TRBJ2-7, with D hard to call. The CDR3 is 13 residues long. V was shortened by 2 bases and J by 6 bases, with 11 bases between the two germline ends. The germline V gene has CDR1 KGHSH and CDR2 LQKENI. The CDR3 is CASSPGSFGEQYF. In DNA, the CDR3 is TGTGCCAGCTCACCAGGGTCTTTCGGCGAGCAGTACTTC. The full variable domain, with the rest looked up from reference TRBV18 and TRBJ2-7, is NAGVMQNPRHLVRRRGQEARLRCSPMKGHSHVYWYRQLPEEGLKFMVYLQKENIIDESGMPKERFSAEFPKEGPSILRIQQVVRGDSAAYFCASSPGSFGEQYFGPGTRLTVT.

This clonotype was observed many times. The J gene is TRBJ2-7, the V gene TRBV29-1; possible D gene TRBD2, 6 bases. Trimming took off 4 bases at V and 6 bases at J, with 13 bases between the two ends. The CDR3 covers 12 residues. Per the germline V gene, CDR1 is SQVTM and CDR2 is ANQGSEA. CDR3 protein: CSVGTGGFEQYF. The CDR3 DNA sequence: TGCAGCGTTGGGACTGGGGGGTTCGAGCAGTACTTC.

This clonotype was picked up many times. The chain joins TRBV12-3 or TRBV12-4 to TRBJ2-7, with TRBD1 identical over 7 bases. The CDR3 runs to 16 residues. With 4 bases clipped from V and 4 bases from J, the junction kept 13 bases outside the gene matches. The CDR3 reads CASSSRYGTDKYEQYF. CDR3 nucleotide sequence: TGTGCCAGCAGTTCCCGATATGGGACAGATAAATACGAGCAGTACTTC.

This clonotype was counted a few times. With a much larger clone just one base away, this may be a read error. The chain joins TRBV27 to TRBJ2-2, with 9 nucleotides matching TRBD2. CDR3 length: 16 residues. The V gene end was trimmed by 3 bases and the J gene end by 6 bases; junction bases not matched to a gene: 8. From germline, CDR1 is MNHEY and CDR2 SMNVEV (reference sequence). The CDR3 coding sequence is TGTGCCAGCAGTTTGGCCGGGACTAGCTACGCCGGGGAGCTGTTTTTT. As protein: CASSLAGTSYAGELFF.

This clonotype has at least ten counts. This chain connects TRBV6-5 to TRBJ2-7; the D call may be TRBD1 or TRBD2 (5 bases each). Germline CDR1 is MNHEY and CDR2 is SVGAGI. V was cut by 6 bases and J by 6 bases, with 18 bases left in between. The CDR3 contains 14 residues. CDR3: CASRHQTGAGEQYF. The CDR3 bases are TGTGCCAGCAGACATCAGACTGGGGCGGGCGAGCAGTACTTC.

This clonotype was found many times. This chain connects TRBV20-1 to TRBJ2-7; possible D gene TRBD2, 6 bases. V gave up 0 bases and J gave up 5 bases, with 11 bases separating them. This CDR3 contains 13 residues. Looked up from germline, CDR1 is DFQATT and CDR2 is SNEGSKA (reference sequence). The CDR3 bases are TGCAGTGCTAGAGATCGTTGGGGGGACGAGCAGTACTTC. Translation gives CSARDRWGDEQYF.

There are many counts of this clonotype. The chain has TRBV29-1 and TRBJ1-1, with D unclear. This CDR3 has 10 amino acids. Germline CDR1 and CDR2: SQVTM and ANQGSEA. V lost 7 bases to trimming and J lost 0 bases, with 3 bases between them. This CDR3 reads CSALNTEAFF. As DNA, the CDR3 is TGCAGCGCCTTGAACACTGAAGCTTTCTTT.